This entry features one T cell receptor (beta chain) sequence. This clone's antigen is unknown. A much larger clone sits a single nucleotide away, making a read error possible. CDR1 SGHTS and CDR2 YDEGEE were looked up in the germline V gene. The CDR3, from cysteine to phenylalanine, totals 16 residues. The DNA shown is the 48-base CDR3, in frame from base 1. Without any cell sorting, total RNA and DNA were co-extracted from approximately 22-30 mg of bulk tissue using the AllPrep DNA/RNA mini kit. Between late 2015 and March 2016, several patients in China with histopathologically diagnosed primary liver carcinoma had their tumors surgically resected. Chronic HBV infection was present in the patients, and the patients were treatment-naive at sampling. Each fresh piece of tumor and adjacent tissue was cut in two, with one half stored in RNAlater at -80 degrees C and the other half sent for histology.

The data stem from a study of tumor-infiltrating lymphocytes in primary liver carcinoma (dated by TCRdb to about 2017). For the study in its entirety: Hepatocellular carcinoma (four) or combined HCC and intrahepatic cholangiocarcinoma (one) was present in the five patients, who were three men and two women aged 30 to 69 years. The tumors of the five patients were staged as T1-T3 N0M0, with maximum diameters ranging from about 4.2 to 11 cm. Samples yielded roughly 3.65 to 7.13 million productive TCRbeta reads; read depth did not differ significantly between tissue types. TCRbeta repertoire sequencing, expression microarrays and whole-exome sequencing were combined in the study across five regions of each liver tumor, with adjacent normal tissue and blood also included. A total of approximately 35 specimens from 5 patients underwent TCRbeta repertoire sequencing, comprising 25 tumor regions, 5 adjacent noncancerous liver tissues and 5 peripheral blood samples. Repertoires from technical replicates were highly reproducible, with mean shared-clone rates roughly 0.89 and correlation coefficients above 0.95. Points the paper makes about the study in general: The study included only four to six patients, and the authors note findings should be validated in a larger study. Repertoire overlap was higher between tumor regions (mean about 36%) than tumor-adjacent (17%) or tumor-blood (14%) pairs, consistent with antigen-driven expansion. Because sequencing covered only the TCR beta chain and unpaired alpha chains were not captured, true repertoire diversity is likely underestimated. A significantly larger repertoire fraction was made up by the top 250 clones in tumors than in blood (p = 0.039). Bulk unsorted samples precluded comparing CD4+ and CD8+ T cell repertoires.

Using a constant-region primer and ProtoScript II reverse transcriptase, TCRbeta-specific cDNA was reverse-transcribed from around 520 ng total RNA. Three nested multiplex PCR rounds, following a slightly modified ARM-PCR procedure, were used to build the TCRbeta libraries. Multiplex TRBV1-TRBV30 forward primers and a Cbeta reverse primer were used in the first two PCR rounds, each of which was run for around 9 cycles. Sample barcodes and Illumina adapters were attached in a final 25-cycle PCR using Deep VentR polymerase. Before sequencing, amplicons between 200 and 500 bp were purified from gel using a QIAquick gel extraction kit. TCRbeta amplicons were sequenced on an Illumina HiSeq 2500 with 250-bp paired-end reads. In the original analysis: To recover full CDR3 sequences, reads were quality-trimmed using Trimmomatic v0.33 and paired reads were then merged using FLASH v1.2.11. V, D and J germline segments were assigned to the rearranged TCRbeta sequences by MiGEC v1.2.1b. Clonotype statistics, along with Shannon-Wiener diversity indices, were calculated using VDJtools v1.0.0. To reduce sampling bias, subsequent analyses other than the diversity analysis used only the 250 most abundant clonotypes in each sample. In-frame beta chains were kept once TCRdb had trimmed the public reads at Q25 with fastp and called clones with MiXCR. Duplicate CDR3 protein sequences are folded into a single record with the most common DNA and genes. TCRdb, not the authors, supplied the V and J calls. The sample table lists 90,000 to 150,000 distinct CDR3 sequences, about two thirds of them with a count of one. The ten biggest clones cover over 7.5% of the sample.

Recombination connected TRBV5-8 to TRBJ1-2; the D gene identity is not certain. This clonotype was sampled from an older woman with primary liver carcinoma and hepatitis B virus infection. The sequenced sample consisted of tumor-adjacent normal liver tissue. The DNA sequence is as follows: TGTGCCAACAGCTTGGCGGACGGGCCCTTTTCCTATGGCTACACCTTC. This gives the protein CANSLADGPFSYGYTF.